This paragraph reports one T cell receptor beta chain. Antigen specificity is unknown. Germline values: CDR1 MDHEN, CDR2 SYDVKM. The CDR3 runs to 16 residues. With 7 bases removed from V and 10 bases from J, the gap between germline ends came to 28 bases. TCRdb's copy holds only in-frame clones and misses some; the assay was immunoSEQ multiplex PCR. The profile shows about 130,000 clones, about 93% of them singletons. These data come from a study of T cell responses to AZD1222 COVID-19 vaccine. Whole-study results and caveats: Clonal diversity was possibly underestimated, and the donors were mostly white British, with more females. At 160-218 and 743-854, vaccine-associated CD4 TCRs were dominant, and they spanned spike.

Second-dose intervals near 4 or 12 weeks were combined. The sample in question was peripheral blood, obtained 28 days after the second AZD1222 dose. This sequence was found in an adult who received the AZD1222 COVID-19 vaccine. The chain recombines TRBV28 with TRBJ1-1; a weak D match, TRBD1 (5 bases). CDR3 residues: CASTGRRRVGSGGAFF. Here the CDR3 DNA reads TGTGCCAGCACGGGCCGCCGCAGGGTCGGATCGGGTGGAGCTTTCTTT.